The 27 T cell receptor beta chains in this list originate from one sample, sequenced in a study of blood T cell repertoires in COVID-19. The method was immunoSEQ multiplex PCR; TCRdb's version includes in-frame clones alone and lacks a portion of them. The sample includes some 200,000 clones, approximately 85% seen only once; the top ten take around 2.5%. The sequenced sample consisted of peripheral blood. The receptors originated from a woman aged 70 to 79 with COVID-19, enrolled during active disease.

This chain links TRBV10-3 with TRBJ1-2; the match to TRBD1 covers 10 bases. J lost 0 bases, V lost 6 bases, and 10 bases had no gene match. Germline assignment: CDR1 ENHRY and CDR2 SYGVKD. The CDR3 is 17 amino acids. CDR3 nucleotides: TGTGCCATCAGCTATCCGGGACAGGGGCCGTCTAACTATGGCTACACCTTC. It yields the protein CAISYPGQGPSNYGYTF.

V and J are TRBV6-2 or TRBV6-3 and TRBJ2-1; D not certain. The V and J ends lost 4 bases and 5 bases respectively, with 15 bases between them. The CDR3 sequence is 15 residues long. Germline CDR1 and CDR2: MNHEY and SVGEGT. CDR3 region: CASSSPQVWHNEQFF. The CDR3, as DNA: TGTGCCAGCAGTTCCCCCCAGGTTTGGCACAATGAGCAGTTCTTC.

Relative to its sample, this clone is medium-sized. This chain links TRBV2 with TRBJ2-2, with 11 bases aligning to TRBD2. Germline lookup yields CDR1 SNHLY and CDR2 FYNNEI. V lost 2 bases to trimming and J lost 7 bases; unmatched junction nucleotides: 3. The CDR3 covers 15 residues. CDR3 in DNA: TGTGCCAGCAGTGAACTAGCGGGGGGAATCGGGGAGCTGTTTTTT. It specifies CASSELAGGIGELFF. Combining the CDR3 with reference TRBV2 and TRBJ2-2 gives the whole variable domain EPEVTQTPSHQVTQMGQEVILRCVPISNHLYFYWYRQILGQKVEFLVSFYNNEISEKSEIFDDQFSVERPDGSNFTLKIRSTKLEDSAMYFCASSELAGGIGELFFGEGSRLTVL.

The chain carries TRBV5-1 and TRBJ1-4; 9 bases agree with TRBD1. The J segment lost 7 bases and the V segment lost 0 bases, leaving 4 bases of the junction unmatched. This CDR3 region has 15 residues. Germline lookup yields CDR1 SGHRS and CDR2 YFSETQ. For the CDR3, the DNA is TGCGCCAGCAGCTTGGGGACAGGGGAGACTGAAAAACTGTTTTTT. Amino acids: CASSLGTGETEKLFF.

About this clone: Other DNA sequences within the sample encode an identical CDR3. The rearrangement joins TRBV9 to TRBJ2-1; 9 bases align to TRBD1. In germline, CDR1 is SGDLS, CDR2 YYNGEE. J gave up 4 bases and V 2 bases, and 4 bases lay outside the gene matches. This CDR3 has 15 amino acids. The CDR3 loop reads CASSVRDRAYNEQFF. The CDR3 coding sequence is TGTGCCAGCAGCGTCCGGGACAGGGCTTACAATGAGCAGTTCTTC.

This clone came up once. The chain couples TRBV5-4 to TRBJ2-7; possible D gene TRBD2, 6 bases. Germline V lookup: CDR1 SGHNT, CDR2 YYREEE (reference sequence). Trimming removed 4 bases at V and 5 bases at J, with 10 bases between. The CDR3 consists of 12 residues. CDR3 DNA sequence: TGTGCCAGCAGCGGGGGGTCCCACGAGCAGTACTTC. It encodes CASSGGSHEQYF.

CDR3 DNA sequence: TGTGCCAGCAGCCACAGGGAAGGCAATCAGCCCCAGCATTTT. It is translated as CASSHREGNQPQHF. The gene calls are TRBV3-1 (or the pseudogene TRBV3-2) and TRBJ1-5; a possible D gene is TRBD1 (5 bases). The germline gives CDR1 LGHDT, CDR2 YNNKEL (reference sequence). The V gene lost 3 bases and the J gene lost 2 bases, with 8 bases spanning the gap. The CDR3 is 14 amino acids.

This clone was detected only a few times. The rearrangement joins TRBV6-1 to TRBJ2-3; the D gene is possibly TRBD1 (6 bases). Germline assignment: CDR1 MNHNS and CDR2 SASEGT. The CDR3 is made up of 16 amino acids. V was cut by 2 bases and J by 2 bases, with 14 bases left in between. For the CDR3, the DNA is TGTGCCAGCAGTGAATTGAGACAGGCAGCCACAGATACGCAGTATTTT. Protein sequence: CASSELRQAATDTQYF.

This chain uses TRBV7-6 with TRBJ1-2; 12 nucleotides align to TRBD1. This CDR3 has 16 amino acids. The trim removed 5 bases at V and 2 bases at J, leaving 6 bases unmatched. Germline CDR1 and CDR2: SGHVS and FNYEAQ. CDR3 coding DNA: TGTGCCAGCAGCGAAGGGACAGGGGGCCTCAACTATGGCTACACCTTC. Translation: CASSEGTGGLNYGYTF.

V and J are TRBV30 and TRBJ2-1, with a weak D call TRBD2 (6 bases). Germline CDR1 and CDR2: GTSNPN and SVGIG (reference sequence). The V gene lost 2 bases and the J gene lost 0 bases, with 11 bases spanning the gap. The CDR3 is made up of 15 amino acids. The CDR3 DNA sequence: TGTGCCTGGAGTAGGGACTCGAGCTCCTACAATGAGCAGTTCTTC. It is translated as CAWSRDSSSYNEQFF.

In this sample, this clone turned up a few times. The chain employs TRBV12-3 or TRBV12-4 and TRBJ2-7; 7 bases match TRBD2. The CDR3 spans 13 residues. V was clipped by 8 bases and J by 4 bases; unmatched bases: 8. The CDR3 DNA follows: TGTGCCAGCCTCCGGGACTATGTGTACGAGCAGTACTTC. Its protein is CASLRDYVYEQYF.

The genes are TRBV5-5 and TRBJ2-7, with D possibly being TRBD2 (6 bases). This CDR3 has 14 amino acids. The germline CDR1 and CDR2 sequences are SGHKS and YYEKEE (reference sequence). Trimming stripped 5 bases from V and 2 bases from J, with 14 bases between. The CDR3 here is CASRPGLDTYEQYF. CDR3 DNA sequence: TGTGCCAGCAGACCGGGACTGGATACCTACGAGCAGTACTTC.

This clone has just one count. The chain is built from TRBV7-2 and TRBJ2-2, with D unresolved. The V gene's germline CDR1 is SGHTA and CDR2 FQGNSA. CDR3 length: 14 amino acids. The V end lost 1 base, the J end lost 8 bases, and 11 bases lay between the germline ends. The CDR3: CASSLDSARGELFF. The CDR3 region has the DNA TGTGCCAGCAGCTTAGACAGTGCAAGGGGGGAGCTGTTTTTT.

The V gene is TRBV9, the J gene TRBJ1-2; the D gene is possibly TRBD1 (5 bases). V was cut by 4 bases and J by 4 bases, with 17 bases left in between. CDR1 is SGDLS and CDR2 is YYNGEE in the germline V gene. The CDR3 runs 15 residues. CDR3 in amino acids: CASSSRGGSGYGYTF. The CDR3, as DNA: TGTGCCAGCAGCTCCCGCGGGGGGAGTGGCTATGGCTACACCTTC.

The gene calls are TRBV6-5 and TRBJ1-2; TRBD1 matches at 10 bases. Germline CDR1 reads MNHEY; CDR2 reads SVGAGI. V shed 4 bases, J shed 5 bases, and the junction held 4 bases outside the gene matches. The CDR3 length is 14 residues. The CDR3 protein is CASSWDRGWYGYTF. CDR3 DNA: TGTGCCAGCAGTTGGGACAGGGGATGGTATGGCTACACCTTC.

This clone was detected a few times. V is TRBV4-3 and J is TRBJ2-7; D might be TRBD1 (6 bases). The CDR3 is 14 residues long. Germline V gene data show CDR1 as LGHNA and CDR2 as YSLEER. The V and J ends lost 0 bases and 2 bases respectively, with 8 bases between them. CDR3 sequence: CASSQDWDTYEQYF. The CDR3 coding sequence is TGCGCCAGCAGCCAAGATTGGGACACCTACGAGCAGTACTTC.

V is TRBV3-1 (or the pseudogene TRBV3-2) and J is TRBJ2-2; TRBD1 might be the D (6 bases). V dropped 5 bases and J dropped 3 bases, with 16 bases sitting between them. Germline values: CDR1 LGHDT, CDR2 YNNKEL (reference sequence). The CDR3 consists of 16 residues. The DNA of the CDR3 is TGTGCCAGCAGCGAAGTACAGGGAGATTACACCGGGGAGCTGTTTTTT. Protein: CASSEVQGDYTGELFF.

V usage is TRBV15 and J usage is TRBJ2-3; 7 nucleotides align to TRBD1. There are 18 residues in the CDR3. The germline gives CDR1 LNHNV, CDR2 YYDKDF (reference sequence). V shed 0 bases and J 6 bases; nucleotides not matched to a gene: 15. The CDR3 DNA sequence: TGTGCCACCAGCAGAGATAACGAACCAGGGGGTTATGAGGATACGCAGTATTTT. Amino acid sequence: CATSRDNEPGGYEDTQYF. The variable domain in full, with the rest retrieved from reference TRBV15 and TRBJ2-3, is DAMVIQNPRYQVTQFGKPVTLSCSQTLNHNVMYWYQQKSSQAPKLLFHYYDKDFNNEADTPDNFQSRRPNTSFCFLDIRSPGLGDTAMYLCATSRDNEPGGYEDTQYFGPGTRLTVL.

This clone appeared a single time. The J gene is TRBJ1-3, the V gene TRBV2; no definite D call. V was trimmed by 2 bases and J by 8 bases, leaving 4 bases between them. Germline lookup yields CDR1 SNHLY and CDR2 FYNNEI. CDR3 length: 11 residues. The CDR3 nucleotides read TGTGCCAGCAGTGAATTAGACACCATATATTTT. Its translation is CASSELDTIYF. The full variable domain, with the rest looked up from reference TRBV2 and TRBJ1-3, is EPEVTQTPSHQVTQMGQEVILRCVPISNHLYFYWYRQILGQKVEFLVSFYNNEISEKSEIFDDQFSVERPDGSNFTLKIRSTKLEDSAMYFCASSELDTIYFGEGSWLTVV.

The chain recombines TRBV11-3 with TRBJ2-2; D is ambiguous. The CDR3 loop spans 15 amino acids. Trimming took 0 bases from V and 0 from J, leaving 5 bases between them. From germline, CDR1 is SGHNT and CDR2 YENEEA. The DNA for the CDR3 is TGTGCCAGCAGCTTAGATGGCACGAACACCGGGGAGCTGTTTTTT. Protein sequence: CASSLDGTNTGELFF.

This rearrangement joins TRBV6-1 to TRBJ2-7; maybe TRBD2 (6 bases). The ends were cut back, 2 bases at V and 2 bases at J, with 13 bases in the middle. The CDR3 loop spans 15 amino acids. Germline V gene sequence: CDR1 MNHNS, CDR2 SASEGT. Here the CDR3 DNA reads TGTGCCAGCAGTGAAACTTTAGCGGCAGCCTACGAGCAGTACTTC. It encodes CASSETLAAAYEQYF.

The rearrangement joins TRBV2 to TRBJ1-1; 10 nucleotides agree with TRBD1. The CDR3 totals 15 residues. The V and J ends lost 10 bases and 3 bases, in that order; junction bases with no gene match: 11. Germline V gene data show CDR1 as SNHLY and CDR2 as FYNNEI. The chain's CDR3 is CANKQDRGRYTEAFF. CDR3 sequence (DNA): TGTGCCAACAAGCAAGACAGGGGGCGGTACACTGAAGCTTTCTTT. Full variable domain (missing parts from reference TRBV2 and TRBJ1-1): EPEVTQTPSHQVTQMGQEVILRCVPISNHLYFYWYRQILGQKVEFLVSFYNNEISEKSEIFDDQFSVERPDGSNFTLKIRSTKLEDSAMYFCANKQDRGRYTEAFFGQGTRLTVV.

A word on this clone: Other DNA sequences of this sample code for an identical CDR3. The chain is built from TRBV3-1 (or the pseudogene TRBV3-2) and TRBJ2-3, with 9 bases that match TRBD2. This CDR3 is built from 15 residues. J lost 0 bases, V lost 3 bases, and 1 base had no gene match. Looked up from germline, CDR1 is LGHDT and CDR2 is YNNKEL (reference sequence). CDR3 protein: CASSQTSGSTDTQYF. As DNA, the CDR3 is TGTGCCAGCAGCCAGACTAGCGGTAGCACAGATACGCAGTATTTT.

This clone was observed a single time. The V and J genes are TRBV6-6 and TRBJ1-3; D is undetermined. Germline CDR1 and CDR2: MNHNY and SVGAGI (reference sequence). Trimming stripped 6 bases from V and 2 bases from J, with 29 bases between. This CDR3 is 20 amino acids long. CDR3 sequence reads: CASSAFPKSFGINAGNTIYF. DNA for the CDR3: TGTGCCAGCAGCGCCTTCCCTAAATCGTTCGGGATTAATGCTGGAAACACCATATATTTT.

This chain links TRBV11-3 with TRBJ2-5; 13 bases map to TRBD2. Germline V gives CDR1 SGHNT, CDR2 YENEEA. Trimming took 0 bases from V and 3 from J; bases not matched to a gene: 4. This CDR3 is 17 amino acids long. The CDR3 sequence: CASSLDSGTSGEETQYF. The CDR3 DNA is TGTGCCAGCAGCTTAGACTCTGGGACTAGCGGGGAAGAGACCCAGTACTTC.

V gene TRBV18 combines with J gene TRBJ1-5, with D maybe TRBD1 (5 bases). The CDR3 runs 14 residues. Germline V CDR1 and CDR2: KGHSH, LQKENI. Trimming cost V 5 bases and J 3 bases, with 11 bases left between them. The CDR3 region is CASSIDSLNQPQHF. DNA for the CDR3: TGTGCCAGCTCAATTGACAGTCTCAATCAGCCCCAGCATTTT.

The J gene is TRBJ2-1, the V gene TRBV7-2; weak D call: TRBD2 (5 bases). Germline V lookup: CDR1 SGHTA, CDR2 FQGNSA. There are 15 residues in the CDR3. V lost 1 base, J lost 2 bases, and 9 bases lay in between. The CDR3 region is CASSLDGLTYNEQFF. CDR3 in DNA: TGTGCCAGCAGCTTAGACGGACTCACCTACAATGAGCAGTTCTTC.